The T cell receptor (delta chain) under discussion was sequenced for a study of gamma-delta T cells after stem cell transplantation. The count of this clone is one. This may stem from a read error, because a much larger clone lies one nucleotide away. The same CDR3 arises from other DNA sequences in this sample as well. TCRdb re-called the RT-PCR reads with CATT. The sample yields approximately 1,100 delta-chain clones, approximately 42% seen once. Input material: gamma-delta T cells. The receptor was derived from a human donor. It is not recorded whose cells these are; they may come from a transplant donor.

CDR3 sequence reads: CACVSLSGSWDTRQMFF. CDR3 nucleotide sequence: TGTGCCTGTGTGTCGTTATCAGGCTCCTGGGACACCCGACAGATGTTTTTC. J is TRDJ3 and V is TRDV2; D not resolved. The CDR3 loop spans 17 amino acids. Trimming took 5 bases from V and 0 from J, leaving 13 bases between them. CDR1 and CDR2 from the germline V gene are GEAIGNYY and EKD.